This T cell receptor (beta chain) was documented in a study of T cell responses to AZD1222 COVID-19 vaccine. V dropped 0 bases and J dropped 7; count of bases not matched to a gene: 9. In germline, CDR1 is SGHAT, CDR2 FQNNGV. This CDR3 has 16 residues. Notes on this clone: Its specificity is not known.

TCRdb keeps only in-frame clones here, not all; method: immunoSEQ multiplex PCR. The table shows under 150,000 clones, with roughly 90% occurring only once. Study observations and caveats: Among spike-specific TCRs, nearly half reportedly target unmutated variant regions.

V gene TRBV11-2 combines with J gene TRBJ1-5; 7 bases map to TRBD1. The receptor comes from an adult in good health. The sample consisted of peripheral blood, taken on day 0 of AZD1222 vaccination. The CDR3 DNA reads TGTGCCAGCAGCTTAGATCTAGACAGGGTTAGGCAGCCCCAGCATTTT. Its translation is CASSLDLDRVRQPQHF.